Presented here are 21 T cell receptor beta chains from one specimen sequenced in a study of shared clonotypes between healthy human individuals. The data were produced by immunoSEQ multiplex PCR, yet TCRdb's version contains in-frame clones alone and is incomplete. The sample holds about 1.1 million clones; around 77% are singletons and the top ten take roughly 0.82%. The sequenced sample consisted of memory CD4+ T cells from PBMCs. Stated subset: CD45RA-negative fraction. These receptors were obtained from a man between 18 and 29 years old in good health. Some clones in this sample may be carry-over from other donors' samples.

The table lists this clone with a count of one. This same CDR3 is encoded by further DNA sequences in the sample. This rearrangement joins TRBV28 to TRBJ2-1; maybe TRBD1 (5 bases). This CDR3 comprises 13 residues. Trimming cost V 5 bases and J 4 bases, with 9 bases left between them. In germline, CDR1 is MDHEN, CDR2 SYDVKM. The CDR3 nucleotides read TGTGCCAGCAGTCCCCCAGGGTACAATGAGCAGTTCTTC. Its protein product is CASSPPGYNEQFF.

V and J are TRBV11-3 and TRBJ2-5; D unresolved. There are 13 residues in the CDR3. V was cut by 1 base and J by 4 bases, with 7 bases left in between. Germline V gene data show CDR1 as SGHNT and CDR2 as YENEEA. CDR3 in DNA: TGTGCCAGCAGCTTAGGGTTTGGAGAGACCCAGTACTTC. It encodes CASSLGFGETQYF.

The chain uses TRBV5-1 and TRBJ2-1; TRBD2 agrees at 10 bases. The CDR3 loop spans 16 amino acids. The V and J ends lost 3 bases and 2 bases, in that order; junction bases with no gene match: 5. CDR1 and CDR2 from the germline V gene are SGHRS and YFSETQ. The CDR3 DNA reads TGCGCCAGCAGCTATTTAGCGGGAGGCCCCTACAATGAGCAGTTCTTC. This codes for CASSYLAGGPYNEQFF.

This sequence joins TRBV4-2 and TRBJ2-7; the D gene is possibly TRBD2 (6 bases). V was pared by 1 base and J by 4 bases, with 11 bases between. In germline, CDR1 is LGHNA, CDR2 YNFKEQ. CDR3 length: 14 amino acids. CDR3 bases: TGTGCCAGCAGCCAAGGGCCGGGAGAATACGAGCAGTACTTC. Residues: CASSQGPGEYEQYF.

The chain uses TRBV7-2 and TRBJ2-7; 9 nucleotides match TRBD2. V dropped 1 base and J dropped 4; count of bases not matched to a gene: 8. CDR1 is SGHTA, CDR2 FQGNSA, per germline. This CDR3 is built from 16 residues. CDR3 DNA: TGTGCCAGCAGCTTAGACGGCGGGAGGGCCGTATACGAGCAGTACTTC. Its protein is CASSLDGGRAVYEQYF. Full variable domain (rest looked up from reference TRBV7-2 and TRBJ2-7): GAGVSQSPSNKVTEKGKDVELRCDPISGHTALYWYRQSLGQGLEFLIYFQGNSAPDKSGLPSDRFSAERTGGSVSTLTIQRTQQEDSAVYLCASSLDGGRAVYEQYFGPGTRLTVT.

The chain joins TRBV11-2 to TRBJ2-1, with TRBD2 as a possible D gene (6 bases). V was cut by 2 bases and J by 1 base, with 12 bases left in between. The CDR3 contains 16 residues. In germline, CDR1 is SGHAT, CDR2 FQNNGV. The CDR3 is CASSLIVAASYNEQFF. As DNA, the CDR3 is TGTGCCAGCAGCTTAATTGTAGCGGCATCCTACAATGAGCAGTTCTTC.

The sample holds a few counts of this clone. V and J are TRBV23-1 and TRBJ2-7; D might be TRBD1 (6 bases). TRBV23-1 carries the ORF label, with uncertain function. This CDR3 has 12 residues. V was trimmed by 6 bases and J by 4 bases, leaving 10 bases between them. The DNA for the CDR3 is TGCGCCAGCAGGGACAGCTGGTACGAGCAGTACTTC. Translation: CASRDSWYEQYF.

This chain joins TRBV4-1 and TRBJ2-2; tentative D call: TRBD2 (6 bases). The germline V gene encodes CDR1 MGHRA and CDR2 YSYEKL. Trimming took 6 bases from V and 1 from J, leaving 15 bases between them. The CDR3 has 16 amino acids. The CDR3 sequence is CASRSPARGNTGELFF. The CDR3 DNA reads TGCGCCAGCAGATCTCCGGCGCGGGGGAACACCGGGGAGCTGTTTTTT.

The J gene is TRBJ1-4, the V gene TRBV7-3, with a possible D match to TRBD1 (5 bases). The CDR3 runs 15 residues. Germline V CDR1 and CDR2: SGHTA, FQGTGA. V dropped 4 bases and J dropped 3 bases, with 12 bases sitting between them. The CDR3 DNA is TGTGCCAGCAGCTCGAGGGGTGACCCTAATGAAAAACTGTTTTTT. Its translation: CASSSRGDPNEKLFF.

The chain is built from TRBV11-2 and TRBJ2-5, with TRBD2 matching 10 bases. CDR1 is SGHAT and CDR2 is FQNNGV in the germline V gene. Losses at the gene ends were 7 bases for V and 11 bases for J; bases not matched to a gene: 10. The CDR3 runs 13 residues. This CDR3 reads CASKLAGYNEQYF. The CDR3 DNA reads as TGTGCCAGCAAACTAGCGGGATATAATGAGCAGTACTTC. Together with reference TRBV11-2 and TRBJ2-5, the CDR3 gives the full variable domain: EAGVAQSPRYKIIEKRQSVAFWCNPISGHATLYWYQQILGQGPKLLIQFQNNGVVDDSQLPKDRFSAERLKGVDSTLKIQPAKLEDSAVYLCASKLAGYNEQYFGPGTRLLVL.

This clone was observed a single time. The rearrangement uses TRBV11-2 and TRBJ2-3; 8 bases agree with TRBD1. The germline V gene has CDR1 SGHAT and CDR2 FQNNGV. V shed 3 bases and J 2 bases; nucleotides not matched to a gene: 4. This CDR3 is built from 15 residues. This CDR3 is CASSFRTGSTDTQYF. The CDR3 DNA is TGTGCCAGCAGCTTTCGGACAGGGTCCACAGATACGCAGTATTTT.

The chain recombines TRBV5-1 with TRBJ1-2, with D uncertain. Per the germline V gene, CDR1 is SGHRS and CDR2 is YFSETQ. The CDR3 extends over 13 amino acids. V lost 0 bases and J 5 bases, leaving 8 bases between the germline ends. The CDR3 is CASSLDRQYGYTF. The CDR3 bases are TGCGCCAGCAGCTTGGATAGACAATATGGCTACACCTTC.

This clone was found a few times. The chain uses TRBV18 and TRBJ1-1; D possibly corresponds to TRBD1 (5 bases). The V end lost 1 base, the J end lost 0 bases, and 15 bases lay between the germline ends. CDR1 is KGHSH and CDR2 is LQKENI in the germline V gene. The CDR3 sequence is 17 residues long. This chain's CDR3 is CASSPRGAQDMNTEAFF. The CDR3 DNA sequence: TGTGCCAGCTCACCACGAGGGGCGCAAGATATGAACACTGAAGCTTTCTTT.

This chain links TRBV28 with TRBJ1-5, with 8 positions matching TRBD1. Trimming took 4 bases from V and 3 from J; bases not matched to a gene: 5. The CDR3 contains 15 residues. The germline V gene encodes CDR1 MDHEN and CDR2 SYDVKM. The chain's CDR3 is CASSSTGVVNQPQHF. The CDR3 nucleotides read TGTGCCAGCAGTTCGACAGGGGTGGTCAATCAGCCCCAGCATTTT.

CDR3 loop: CSVLLAGGRDEQYF. The CDR3 coding sequence is TGCAGCGTCCTCCTAGCGGGAGGGCGGGACGAGCAGTACTTC. The chain combines TRBV29-1 with TRBJ2-7; 12 bases are a match to TRBD2. Germline trimming cut 6 bases from V and 5 bases from J; bases unmatched to any gene: 8. This CDR3 is built from 14 residues. The germline CDR1 and CDR2 sequences are SQVTM and ANQGSEA.

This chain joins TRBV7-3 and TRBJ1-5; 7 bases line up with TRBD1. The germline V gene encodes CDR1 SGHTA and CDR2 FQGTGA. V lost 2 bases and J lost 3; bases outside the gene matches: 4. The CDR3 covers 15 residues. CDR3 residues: CASSLEGTDNQPQHF. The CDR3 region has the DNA TGTGCCAGCAGCTTAGAAGGGACAGACAATCAGCCCCAGCATTTT.

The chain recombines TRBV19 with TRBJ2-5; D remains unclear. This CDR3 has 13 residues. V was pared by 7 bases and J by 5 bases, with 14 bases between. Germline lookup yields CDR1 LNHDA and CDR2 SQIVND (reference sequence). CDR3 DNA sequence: TGTGCCAGTAACGGCTCGAAGAGGGAGACCCAGTACTTC. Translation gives CASNGSKRETQYF.

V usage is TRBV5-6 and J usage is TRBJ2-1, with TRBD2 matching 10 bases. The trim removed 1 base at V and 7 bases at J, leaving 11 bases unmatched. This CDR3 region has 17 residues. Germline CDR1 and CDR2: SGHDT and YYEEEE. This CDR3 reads CASSLFVASGSWNEQFF. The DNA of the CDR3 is TGTGCCAGCAGCTTGTTTGTGGCTAGCGGGAGTTGGAATGAGCAGTTCTTC.

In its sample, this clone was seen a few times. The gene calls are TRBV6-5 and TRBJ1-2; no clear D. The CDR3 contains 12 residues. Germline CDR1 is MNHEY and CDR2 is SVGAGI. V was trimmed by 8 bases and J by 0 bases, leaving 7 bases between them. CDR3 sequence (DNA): TGTGCCAGCGGAAGAGCTAACTATGGCTACACCTTC. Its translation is CASGRANYGYTF.

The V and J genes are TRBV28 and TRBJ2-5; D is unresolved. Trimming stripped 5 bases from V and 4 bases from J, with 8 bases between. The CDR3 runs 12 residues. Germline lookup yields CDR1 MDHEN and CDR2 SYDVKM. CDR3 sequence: CASSTVGETQYF. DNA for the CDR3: TGTGCCAGCAGTACGGTGGGAGAGACCCAGTACTTC.

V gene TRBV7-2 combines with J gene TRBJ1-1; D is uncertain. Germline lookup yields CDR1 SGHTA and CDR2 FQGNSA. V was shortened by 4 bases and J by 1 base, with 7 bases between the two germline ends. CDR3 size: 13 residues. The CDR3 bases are TGTGCCAGCAGCTGGACGAAGAACACTGAAGCTTTCTTT. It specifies CASSWTKNTEAFF. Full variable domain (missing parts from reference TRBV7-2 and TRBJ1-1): GAGVSQSPSNKVTEKGKDVELRCDPISGHTALYWYRQSLGQGLEFLIYFQGNSAPDKSGLPSDRFSAERTGGSVSTLTIQRTQQEDSAVYLCASSWTKNTEAFFGQGTRLTVV.